This T cell receptor (beta chain) is from a study of blood T cell repertoires in COVID-19. Here immunoSEQ multiplex PCR was the method, and the copy in TCRdb shows in-frame clones only, minus some. The sample yields some 340,000 clones, roughly 90% seen once. The CDR3 extends over 15 amino acids. Germline trimming cut 7 bases from V and 1 base from J; bases unmatched to any gene: 9. Germline CDR1 reads SNHLY; CDR2 reads FYNNEI. Residents of over 20 US areas, aged roughly 18 to 89 years, made up the participants. Each participant's cohort was designated according to participant-reported clinical history. Contact with a PCR-confirmed or clinician-diagnosed COVID-19 case occurred within 2 weeks of entry.

The chain links TRBV2 to TRBJ1-2, with TRBD1 identical over 7 bases. This sequence was found in a woman between 25 and 40 years old who had been exposed to COVID-19. Sequencing was performed on PBMCs or T cells enriched from blood (not recorded which). The CDR3 DNA reads TGTGCCAGCACCCTAAGGGGGCTTGATAACTATGGCTACACCTTC. Residues: CASTLRGLDNYGYTF.